Listed below are T cell receptor beta chains from one sample, sequenced in a study of T cell repertoires and Cas9 in healthy adults. Using immunoSEQ multiplex PCR, the repertoire was profiled, and TCRdb retains in-frame clones only, with some absent. The sample has about 20,000 clones, 91% seen once; the top ten hold roughly 1.5%. Material for sequencing was CD4+ effector T cells (CD127+, CD25-, CD137-, CD154-) from PBMCs; culture status not recorded. All receptors derive from a human donor in good health. CDR3s leave out the opening cysteine and the closing phenylalanine or tryptophan. The D gene is left open where the match is weak.

>TRBV14|-|TRBJ2-5
ASSHTPPRQETQY
>TRBV2|-|TRBJ1-1
ASSVRFGTEAF
>TRBV19|-|TRBJ1-1
ASRAPGRNLGPEAF
>TRBV28|-|TRBJ2-3
ASSFVTRRDTQY
>TRBV7-9|-|TRBJ1-3
ASSPQFYGTKRGNTIY
>TRBV6-5|-|TRBJ1-3
ASSYSQGRNTIY
>TRBV5-8|-|TRBJ2-1
ASSSRGGRGNEQF
>TRBV18|TRBD1|TRBJ1-1
ASSPRQGDVNTEAF
>TRBV6-5|-|TRBJ1-1
ASSYRDMNTEAF
>TRBV18|-|TRBJ2-6
ASTQLSGANVLT
>TRBV10-2|TRBD2|TRBJ2-7
ASSSPSGGVKQY
>TRBV27|-|TRBJ2-7
ASSLSGALSEQY
>TRBV7-2|TRBD2|TRBJ2-2
ASSSKLAGGYTGELF
>TRBV4-3|-|TRBJ1-3
ASSQDVGRDITPYTIY
>TRBV9|TRBD1|TRBJ2-7
ASSPEGQGSGYEQY
>TRBV5-1|-|TRBJ2-7
ASRPGSSVQTYEQY
>TRBV11-3|-|TRBJ2-1
ASRKTEIRNEQF
>TRBV2|-|TRBJ2-3
ASSDSASGLNTQY
>TRBV6-5|-|TRBJ1-1
ASSDGRARTEAF
>TRBV28|-|TRBJ2-7
ASTTRNYYEQY
>TRBV20-1|-|TRBJ1-1
SARQNTEAF
>TRBV9|-|TRBJ2-3
ASSVVGASTDTQY